This T cell receptor beta chain was captured by sequencing in a study of CD8+CD57+ T cells in acquired aplastic anemia. Study-level background: Each DNA sample taken from sorted CD4+ and CD8+ cells came to around 3.4 ug on average. Average CD4+ read depth in healthy donors was around 11 million reads.

Study observations and caveats: Patients and healthy controls showed no significant CD8+ Simpson's diversity difference. Patients and controls shared twenty-nine CD8+ CDR3 sequences, highly expressed in patients.

Concerning this clonotype: What it binds is unknown.

CDR1 MNHEY and CDR2 SMNVEV come from the germline V gene (reference sequence). V lost 5 bases and J 1 base, leaving 11 bases between the germline ends. This CDR3 contains 14 residues. Profiling of TCR beta VDJ combinations and CDR3 sequences used genomic DNA as template. TCRdb reprocessed the reads via MiXCR and lists one record per CDR3 protein. The sample consists of around 200,000 distinct CDR3 sequences, roughly half of them appearing once. Sequencing was done on a sample of sorted CD4+, CD8+, or CD8+CD57+ T cells (not recorded which) from PBMCs. This chain connects TRBV27 to TRBJ1-2; a possible D gene is TRBD1 (5 bases). The TCR comes from a human donor in good health, serving as a control. The CDR3: CASSLRGGNYGYTF. The CDR3 nucleotides read TGTGCCAGCAGTCTGAGGGGAGGTAACTATGGCTACACCTTC.